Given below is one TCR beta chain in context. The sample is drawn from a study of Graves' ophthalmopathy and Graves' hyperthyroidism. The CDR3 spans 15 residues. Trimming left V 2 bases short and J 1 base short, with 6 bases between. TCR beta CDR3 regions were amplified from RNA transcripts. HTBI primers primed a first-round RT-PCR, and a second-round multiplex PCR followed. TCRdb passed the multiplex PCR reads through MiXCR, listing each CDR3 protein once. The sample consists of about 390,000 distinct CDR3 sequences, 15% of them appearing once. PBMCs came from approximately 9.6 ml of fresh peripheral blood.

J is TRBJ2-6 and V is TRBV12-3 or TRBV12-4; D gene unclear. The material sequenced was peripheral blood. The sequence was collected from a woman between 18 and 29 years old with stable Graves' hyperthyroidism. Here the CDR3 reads CASSLTESGANVLTF. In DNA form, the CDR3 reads TGTGCCAGCAGTTTAACAGAATCTGGGGCCAACGTCCTGACTTTC.